This TCR beta chain was documented in a study of blood T cell repertoires in COVID-19. In the study overall: Collection of acute and convalescent COVID-19 samples took place in the United States, Italy and Spain. PBMCs, B-cell-depleted T cells, or T cells were the source of the cDNA or gDNA that made up the material.

The V end lost 5 bases, the J end lost 1 base, and 11 bases lay between the germline ends. Germline CDR1 is SQVTM and CDR2 is ANQGSEA. The CDR3 loop spans 13 amino acids. In the authors' methods: Cell counts per sample came from amplifying reference gene primers. Some clones are missing from TCRdb's copy, which holds only in-frame ones; the method was immunoSEQ multiplex PCR. The V and J calls and the clone size are those of that table, but D and trimming were determined from the DNA. The data hold around 86,000 clones, with around 87% observed a single time. The rearrangement uses TRBV29-1 and TRBJ1-1; the D is unclear. The sample was peripheral blood. This clonotype was sampled from a human donor with acute or convalescent COVID-19. The donor label of this sample is uncertain. In nucleotides, the CDR3 is TGCAGCGTTATTTTGAGTAGGAACACTGAAGCTTTCTTT. As protein: CSVILSRNTEAFF.